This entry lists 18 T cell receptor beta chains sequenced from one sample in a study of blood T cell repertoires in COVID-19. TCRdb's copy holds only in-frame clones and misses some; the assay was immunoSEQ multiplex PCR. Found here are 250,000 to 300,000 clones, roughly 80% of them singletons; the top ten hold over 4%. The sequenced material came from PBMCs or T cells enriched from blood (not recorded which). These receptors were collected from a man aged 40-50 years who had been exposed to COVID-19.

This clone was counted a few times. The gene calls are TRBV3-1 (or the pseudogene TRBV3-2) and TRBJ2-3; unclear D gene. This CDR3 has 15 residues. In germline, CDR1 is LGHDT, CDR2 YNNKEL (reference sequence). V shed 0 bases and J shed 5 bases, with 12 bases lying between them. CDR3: CASSQDHRSEDTQYF. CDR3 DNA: TGTGCCAGCAGCCAAGATCATAGGAGCGAAGATACGCAGTATTTT.

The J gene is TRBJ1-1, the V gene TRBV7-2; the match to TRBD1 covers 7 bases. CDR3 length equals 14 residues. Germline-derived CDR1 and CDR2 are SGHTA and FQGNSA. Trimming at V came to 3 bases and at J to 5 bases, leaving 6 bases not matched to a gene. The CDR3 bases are TGTGCCAGCAGCTTTGAAGGGGGCAATACTGAAGCTTTCTTT. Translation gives CASSFEGGNTEAFF.

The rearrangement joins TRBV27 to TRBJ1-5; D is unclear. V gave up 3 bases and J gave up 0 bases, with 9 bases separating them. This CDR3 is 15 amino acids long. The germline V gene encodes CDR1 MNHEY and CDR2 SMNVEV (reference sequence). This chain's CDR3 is CASSLSRNSNQPQHF. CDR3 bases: TGTGCCAGCAGTTTGTCCAGGAATAGCAATCAGCCCCAGCATTTT.

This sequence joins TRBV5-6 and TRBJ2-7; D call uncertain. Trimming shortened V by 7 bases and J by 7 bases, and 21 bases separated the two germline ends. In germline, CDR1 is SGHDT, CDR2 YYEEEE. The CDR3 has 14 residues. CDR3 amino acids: CASYTVGNSMEQYF. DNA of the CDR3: TGTGCCAGCTACACAGTCGGTAACTCCATGGAGCAGTACTTC.

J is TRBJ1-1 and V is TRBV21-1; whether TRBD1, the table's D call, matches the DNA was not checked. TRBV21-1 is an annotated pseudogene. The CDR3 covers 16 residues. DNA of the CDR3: TGTGCCAGCCGCCACGACAGGGTCCTAATGAACACTGAAGCTTTCTTT. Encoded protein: CASRHDRVLMNTEAFF.

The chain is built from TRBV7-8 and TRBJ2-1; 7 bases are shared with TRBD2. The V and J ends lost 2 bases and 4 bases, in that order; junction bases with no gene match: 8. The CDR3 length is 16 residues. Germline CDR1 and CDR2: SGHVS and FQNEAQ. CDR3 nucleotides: TGTGCCAGCAGCTTAATTCAAGAACTAGCGTACAATGAGCAGTTCTTC. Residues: CASSLIQELAYNEQFF.

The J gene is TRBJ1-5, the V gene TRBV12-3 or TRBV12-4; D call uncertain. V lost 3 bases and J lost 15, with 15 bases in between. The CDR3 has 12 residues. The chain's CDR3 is CASSFISSHPHF. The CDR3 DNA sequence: TGTGCCAGCAGTTTTATTAGTTCTCATCCGCATTTT.

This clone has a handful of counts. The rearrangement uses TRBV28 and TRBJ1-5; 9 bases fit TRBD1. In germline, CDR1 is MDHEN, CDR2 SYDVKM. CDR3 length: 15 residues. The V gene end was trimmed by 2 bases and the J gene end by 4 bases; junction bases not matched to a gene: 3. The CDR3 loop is CASSLGGTGNQPQHF. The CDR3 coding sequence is TGTGCCAGCAGTTTAGGAGGGACAGGGAATCAGCCCCAGCATTTT.

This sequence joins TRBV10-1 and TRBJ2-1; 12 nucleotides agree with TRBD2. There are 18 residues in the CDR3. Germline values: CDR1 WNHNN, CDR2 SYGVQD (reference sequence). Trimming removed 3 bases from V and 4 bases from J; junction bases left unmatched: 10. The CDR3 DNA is TGCGCCAGCAGTGAATGGAAGACTAGCGGGAGTTCTTACAATGAGCAGTTCTTC. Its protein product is CASSEWKTSGSSYNEQFF.

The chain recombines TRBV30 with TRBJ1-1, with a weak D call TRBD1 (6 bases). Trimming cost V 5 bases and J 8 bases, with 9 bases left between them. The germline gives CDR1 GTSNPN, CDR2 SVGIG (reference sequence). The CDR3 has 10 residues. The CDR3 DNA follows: TGTGCCTGGGGGGGCCTGGAAGCTTTCTTT. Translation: CAWGGLEAFF.

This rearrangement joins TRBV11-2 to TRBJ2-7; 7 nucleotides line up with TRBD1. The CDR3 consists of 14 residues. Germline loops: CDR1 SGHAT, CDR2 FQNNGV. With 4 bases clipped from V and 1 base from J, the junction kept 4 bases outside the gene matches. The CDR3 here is CASSSTGQSYEQYF. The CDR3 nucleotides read TGTGCCAGCAGCTCCACGGGACAGTCCTACGAGCAGTACTTC.

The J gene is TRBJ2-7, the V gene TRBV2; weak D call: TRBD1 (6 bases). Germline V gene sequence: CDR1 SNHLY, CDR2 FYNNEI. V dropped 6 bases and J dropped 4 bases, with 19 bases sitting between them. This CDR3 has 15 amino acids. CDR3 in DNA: TGTGCCAGCAGCAACGAGGGGGAGTCCTCTTACGAGCAGTACTTC. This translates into CASSNEGESSYEQYF.

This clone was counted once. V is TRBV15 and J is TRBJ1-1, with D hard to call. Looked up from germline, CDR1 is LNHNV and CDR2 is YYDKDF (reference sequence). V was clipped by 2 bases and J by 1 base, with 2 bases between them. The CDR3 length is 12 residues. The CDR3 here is CATSRQNTEAFF. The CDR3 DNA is TGTGCCACCAGCAGACAGAACACTGAAGCTTTCTTT.

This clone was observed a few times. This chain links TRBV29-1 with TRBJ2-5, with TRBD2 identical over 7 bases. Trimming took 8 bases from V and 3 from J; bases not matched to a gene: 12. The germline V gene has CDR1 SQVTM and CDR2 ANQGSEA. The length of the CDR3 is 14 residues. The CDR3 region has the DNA TGCAGCTCACTTCGCGGGGAGGGTAAAGAGACCCAGTACTTC. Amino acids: CSSLRGEGKETQYF.

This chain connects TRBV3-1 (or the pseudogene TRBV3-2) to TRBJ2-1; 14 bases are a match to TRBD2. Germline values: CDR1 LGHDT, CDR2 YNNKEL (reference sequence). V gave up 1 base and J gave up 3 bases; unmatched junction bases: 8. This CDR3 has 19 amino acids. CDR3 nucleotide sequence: TGTGCCAGCAGCCAAGTTGTAGGACTAGCGGGAGGAGGCTACAATGAGCAGTTCTTC. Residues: CASSQVVGLAGGGYNEQFF.

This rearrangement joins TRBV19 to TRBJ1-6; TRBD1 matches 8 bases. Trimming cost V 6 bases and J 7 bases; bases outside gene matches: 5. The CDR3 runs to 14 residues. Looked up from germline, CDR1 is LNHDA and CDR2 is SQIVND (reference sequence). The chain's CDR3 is CASRPGQENSPLHF. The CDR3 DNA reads TGTGCCAGTAGACCGGGACAGGAAAATTCACCCCTCCACTTT.

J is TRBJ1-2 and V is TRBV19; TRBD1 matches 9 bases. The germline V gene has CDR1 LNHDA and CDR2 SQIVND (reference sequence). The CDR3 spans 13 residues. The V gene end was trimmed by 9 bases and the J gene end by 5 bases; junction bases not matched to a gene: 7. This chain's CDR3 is CASLSGTGYGYTF. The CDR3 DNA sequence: TGTGCCAGCTTATCCGGGACAGGGTATGGCTACACCTTC.

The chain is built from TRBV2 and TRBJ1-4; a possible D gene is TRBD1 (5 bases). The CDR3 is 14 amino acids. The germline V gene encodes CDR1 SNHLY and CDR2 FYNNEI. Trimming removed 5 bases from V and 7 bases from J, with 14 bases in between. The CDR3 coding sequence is TGTGCCAGCAGTTTCGACAGCAACACTGAAAAACTGTTTTTT. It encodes CASSFDSNTEKLFF.